There are many counts of the clone carrying this T cell receptor (beta chain). Its antigen is currently unknown. Trimming cost V 4 bases and J 0 bases; bases outside gene matches: 2. Germline V gives CDR1 LGHDT, CDR2 YNNKEL (reference sequence). The CDR3 is 14 residues long. The data stem from a study of immune heterogeneity within non-small cell lung tumors. The template for each sample was 550 to 700 ng of genomic DNA, which had been extracted from bulk tumor tissue. Each primary tumor yielded several biopsies, collected far apart from one another at surgery. Enrolled individuals presented with untreated, newly diagnosed non-small cell lung cancer and received curative surgery. A total of fewer than 18 patients with newly diagnosed non-small cell lung cancer, all of whom were undergoing surgery with curative intent, made up the donors. Findings and limits, study-wide: Identical dominant CDR3 beta clonotypes recurred across tumor sites within a patient, alongside site-unique high-frequency clones. Individual patients largely had distinct high-frequency T-cell receptor beta clonotypes from one another. Local T-cell repertoire clonality was correlated with local tumor mutational burden, and the correlation was positive. It was moderate in strength but statistically significant (R 0.3 to 0.35).

Multiplex PCR relied on 32 V and 13 J primers to amplify TCR beta CDR3. A single record per CDR3 protein comes from TCRdb applying MiXCR to the multiplex PCR reads. Counted here are some 10,000 distinct CDR3 sequences, over 15% occurring once; the ten biggest clones make up about 3.5%. The TCR sequence derives from a middle-aged man with non-small cell lung cancer. V is TRBV3-1 and J is TRBJ1-1, with 7 bases that match TRBD1. The material sequenced was lung tumor tissue. The CDR3 reads CASSPGQVNTEAFF. CDR3 sequence (DNA): TGTGCCAGCAGCCCTGGACAGGTGAACACTGAAGCTTTCTTT.